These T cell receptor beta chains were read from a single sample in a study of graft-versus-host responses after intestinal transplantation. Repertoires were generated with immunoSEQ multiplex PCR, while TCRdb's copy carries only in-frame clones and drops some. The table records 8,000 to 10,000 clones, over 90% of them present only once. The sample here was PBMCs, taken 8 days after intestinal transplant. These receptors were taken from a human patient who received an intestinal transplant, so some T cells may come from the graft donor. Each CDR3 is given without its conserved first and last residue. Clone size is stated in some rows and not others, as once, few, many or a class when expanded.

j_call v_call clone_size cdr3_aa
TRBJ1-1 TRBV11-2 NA ASSLVSRAEAF
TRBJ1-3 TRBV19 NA ATTGGHTIY
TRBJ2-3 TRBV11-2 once ASSLVGLAGGRDTQY
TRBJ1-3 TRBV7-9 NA ASSLVMGGAGDTIY
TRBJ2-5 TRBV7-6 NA ASSLVASRQETQY
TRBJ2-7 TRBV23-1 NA ASSQSGWGARPHEQY
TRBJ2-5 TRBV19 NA ASSFRGGQETQY
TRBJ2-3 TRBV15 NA ATSNGLAESTDTQY
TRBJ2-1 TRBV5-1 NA ASSSLGLAGGLTSNEQF
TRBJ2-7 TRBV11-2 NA ASSFDRAYEQY
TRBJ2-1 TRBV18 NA ASSPRIGASNEQF
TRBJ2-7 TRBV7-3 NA ASSLVTGRRPPYEQY
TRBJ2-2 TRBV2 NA ASSDWQGATGELF
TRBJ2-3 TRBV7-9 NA ASSPPSSGYSTDTQY
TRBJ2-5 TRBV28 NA ASSLRDPNSETQY
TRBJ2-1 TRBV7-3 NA ASSRASGTYNEQF
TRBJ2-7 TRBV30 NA AWKGQGHEQY
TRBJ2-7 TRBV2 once ASTGGPWHEQY
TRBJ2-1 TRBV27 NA ASSSSGLALHEQF
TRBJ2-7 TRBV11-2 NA ASSLGLAYEQY
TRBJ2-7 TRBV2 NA ASNVFRDTSYEQY
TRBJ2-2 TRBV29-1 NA SAQGAGGELF
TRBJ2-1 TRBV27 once ASSLTSGSGIEQF
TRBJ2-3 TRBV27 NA ASSFAQIFLPTGGVIDTQY
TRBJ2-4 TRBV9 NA ASSPGQNIQY
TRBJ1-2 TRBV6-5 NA ASSYGGIYGYT
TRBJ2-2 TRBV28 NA ASSSLRAGELF
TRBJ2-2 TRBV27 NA ASSLSFGEANTGEPF
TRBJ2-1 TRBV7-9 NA ASSFTGTGWYEQF
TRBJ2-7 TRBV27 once ASSSWTSGTYEQY
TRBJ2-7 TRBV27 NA ASSPPGAGGYEQY
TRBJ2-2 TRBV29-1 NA SAHRGNTGELF
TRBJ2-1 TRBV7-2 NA ASSFYRVINILDEQF
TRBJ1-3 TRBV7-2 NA ASSSLGSGNTIY
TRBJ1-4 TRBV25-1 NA ASSEGGWDEKLF
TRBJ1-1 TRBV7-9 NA ASSPRTGVRTEAF
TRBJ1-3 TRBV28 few ASRPGDHSGNTIY
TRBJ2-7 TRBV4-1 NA ASSQTPGTGHYEQY
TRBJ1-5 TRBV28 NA ASSGPRGVVNQPQH
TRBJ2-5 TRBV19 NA ASMWEGLAAQETQY
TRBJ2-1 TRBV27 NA ASSFIRREWVEQF
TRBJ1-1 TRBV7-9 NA ASSLVGTGTNEAF
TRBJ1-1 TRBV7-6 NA ASSLRADEMNTEAF
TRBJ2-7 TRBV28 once ASSSPLALYEQY
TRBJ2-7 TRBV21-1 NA ASRLNGTGSFNSSYEQY
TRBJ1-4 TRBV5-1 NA ASKEATTNEKLF
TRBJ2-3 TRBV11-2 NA ASSFSRDRVTDTQY
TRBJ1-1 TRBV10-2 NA ASSESLGLNTEAF
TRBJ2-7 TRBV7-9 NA ASSPRTSGSQADEQY
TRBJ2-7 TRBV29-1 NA SVQVGYEQY
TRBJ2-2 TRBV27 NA ASSLGPGELF
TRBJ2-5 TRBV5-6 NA ASSLQTIDGETQY